This entry lists 3 T cell receptor beta chains sequenced from one sample in a study of shared clonotypes between healthy human individuals. Method: immunoSEQ multiplex PCR; TCRdb's copy keeps in-frame clones and lacks some. The sample carries about 2.3 million clones, approximately 93% recorded once. The source material was naive CD4+ T cells from PBMCs. Indicated subset: CD45RA+ positively selected. The receptors here all came from a man between 18 and 29 years old in good health. Some clones in this sample may be carry-over from other donors' samples.

The CDR3 DNA follows: TGTGCCAGCTCATCATTCGGGACTAGCGTATACAATGAGCAGTTCTTC. Its protein is CASSSFGTSVYNEQFF. The chain recombines TRBV18 with TRBJ2-1; 10 positions agree with TRBD2. Germline V gene lookup returns CDR1 KGHSH and CDR2 LQKENI. Trimming took 5 bases from V and 4 from J; bases not matched to a gene: 8. The CDR3 length is 16 residues.

The V gene is TRBV4-2, the J gene TRBJ2-7; D gene uncertain. Trimming pared 0 bases from V and 2 bases from J, leaving 5 bases between. This CDR3 has 13 residues. The germline V gene has CDR1 LGHNA and CDR2 YNFKEQ. The CDR3 DNA reads TGTGCCAGCAGCCAAGAGGTAACCTACGAGCAGTACTTC. Protein sequence: CASSQEVTYEQYF.

V usage is TRBV30 and J usage is TRBJ2-7; maybe TRBD2 (7 bases). This CDR3 is 11 amino acids long. CDR1 is GTSNPN and CDR2 is SVGIG in the germline V gene (reference sequence). V lost 8 bases, J lost 6 bases, and 14 bases lay in between. DNA of the CDR3: TGTGCCGGAGGGAGGGGGGTCGAGCAGTACTTC. Translated: CAGGRGVEQYF.